The T cell receptor beta chain described here comes from a study of cytomegalovirus exposure and HLA in healthy donors (dated by TCRdb to about 2017). Regarding the complete study: According to a later analysis, the 120 or so validation repertoires were produced on the same platform as the approximately 620 repertoires of the first cohort. The aim of the study was to test whether cataloging public T cell receptors could identify signatures of past pathogen exposure. Besides the first cohort of under 700 subjects, a separate validation cohort made up of 120 different subjects was used. To predict cytomegalovirus infection status, the study combined high-throughput TCR immunosequencing, statistical association of individual TCRs with disease status, and machine learning.

Broader findings and caveats from the paper: The study gave a list of 150 to 200 TCR beta chains associated with cytomegalovirus. In a later analysis, TCRs clustered in the first cohort were found to also tend to co-occur in the roughly 120 validation repertoires, with 85% to 95% of cluster scores above 0. The authors suggested that the approach could potentially be extended to other disease states and immunological phenotypes. The classifier was reported to diagnose cytomegalovirus status with high specificity and sensitivity in both the original and validation cohorts. Three of the identified cytomegalovirus-associated TCR beta chains were confirmed in vitro to be specific for cytomegalovirus antigens. Across donors, most TCR sequences were observed very rarely, whereas some public TCRs were present in many individuals. All 110 or so repertoires were used to score co-occurrence in the validation cohort in a later analysis, because that analysis had no HLA typing for the cohort.

Donors formed part of the validation cohort, which comprised approximately 130 subjects and was distinct from the first cohort of 666 subjects. Libraries came from the immunoSEQ multiplex PCR assay. The authors' analysis ran thus. A statistical classification framework was built to diagnose cytomegalovirus status from the catalog of TCR beta chain sequences. TCRdb took over this immuneACCESS table, retaining in-frame rearrangements with V and J assigned. Such tables are incomplete; in checked studies, under half of the missing clones stem from an unresolved V gene, and the remainder is unexplained. The V and J calls and clone size are taken from that table; D and trimming were inferred from the DNA. Here the sample has about 360,000 clones; roughly 90% occur a single time. 0.8% to 0.85% of the sample is in the top ten clones. Regarding this clone: Its specific antigen is unknown. No per-base quality is available; no much larger clone lies one base away.

Taken from cysteine to phenylalanine, the CDR3 has 17 residues. Only the CDR3 portion is preserved as DNA: 51 bases, with reading frame beginning at the first base. CDR1 SGHDN and CDR2 FVKESK were looked up in the germline V gene. V is trimmed back by 5 bases and J by 0 bases, and the junction contains 8 bases that no gene match accounts for. The sequence is built from TRBV14 and TRBJ2-7; 12 nucleotides in the junction match TRBD2. Sequenced input: PBMCs. This TCR was sampled from a woman younger than 35 in good health and CMV-seronegative. The nucleotide sequence is TGTGCCAGCAGCTTACGGACTAGCGGGGTTGCCTCCTACGAGCAGTACTTC. It translates to CASSLRTSGVASYEQYF. The CDR3, completed at both ends by the reference TRBV14 and TRBJ2-7 genes, gives the full variable domain EAGVTQFPSHSVIEKGQTVTLRCDPISGHDNLYWYRRVMGKEIKFLLHFVKESKQDESGMPNNRFLAERTGGTYSTLKVQPAELEDSGVYFCASSLRTSGVASYEQYFGPGTRLTVT.